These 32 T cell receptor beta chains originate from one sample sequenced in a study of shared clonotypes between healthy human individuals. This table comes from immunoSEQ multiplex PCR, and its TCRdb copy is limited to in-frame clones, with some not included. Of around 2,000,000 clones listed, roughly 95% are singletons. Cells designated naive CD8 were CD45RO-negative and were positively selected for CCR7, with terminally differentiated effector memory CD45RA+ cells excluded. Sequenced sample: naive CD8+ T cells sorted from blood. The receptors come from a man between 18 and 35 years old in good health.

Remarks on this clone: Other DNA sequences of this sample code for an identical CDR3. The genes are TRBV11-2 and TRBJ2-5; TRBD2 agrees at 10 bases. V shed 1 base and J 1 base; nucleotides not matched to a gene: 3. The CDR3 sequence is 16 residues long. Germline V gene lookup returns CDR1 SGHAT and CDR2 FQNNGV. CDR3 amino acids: CASSLGLAGVQETQYF. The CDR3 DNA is TGTGCCAGCAGCTTAGGACTAGCGGGCGTCCAAGAGACCCAGTACTTC.

The CDR3 protein is CASSHVFEKLFF. CDR3 DNA: TGCGCCAGCAGCCATGTATTTGAAAAACTGTTTTTT. This chain connects TRBV4-1 to TRBJ1-4; D unresolved. The germline V gene has CDR1 MGHRA and CDR2 YSYEKL. V lost 3 bases and J lost 7, with 6 bases in between. The CDR3 contains 12 residues.

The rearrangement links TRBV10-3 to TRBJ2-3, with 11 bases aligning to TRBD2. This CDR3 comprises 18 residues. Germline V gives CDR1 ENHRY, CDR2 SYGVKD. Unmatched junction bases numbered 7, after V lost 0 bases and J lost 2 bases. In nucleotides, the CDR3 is TGTGCCATCAGTGAGTCCCGGACTAGCGGGCAAAACACAGATACGCAGTATTTT. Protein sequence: CAISESRTSGQNTDTQYF.

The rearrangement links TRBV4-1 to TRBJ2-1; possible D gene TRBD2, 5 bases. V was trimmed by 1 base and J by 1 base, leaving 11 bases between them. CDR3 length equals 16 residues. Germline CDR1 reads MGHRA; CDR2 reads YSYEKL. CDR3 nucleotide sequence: TGCGCCAGCAGCCAAGTGGACTCCTTGTCCTACAATGAGCAGTTCTTC. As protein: CASSQVDSLSYNEQFF.

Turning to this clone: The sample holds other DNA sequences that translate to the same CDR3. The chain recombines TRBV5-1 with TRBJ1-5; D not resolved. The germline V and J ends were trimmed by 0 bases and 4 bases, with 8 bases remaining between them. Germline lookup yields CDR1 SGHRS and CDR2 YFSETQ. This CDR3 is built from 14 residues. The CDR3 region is CASSLEGGNQPQHF. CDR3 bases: TGCGCCAGCAGCTTGGAGGGAGGGAATCAGCCCCAGCATTTT.

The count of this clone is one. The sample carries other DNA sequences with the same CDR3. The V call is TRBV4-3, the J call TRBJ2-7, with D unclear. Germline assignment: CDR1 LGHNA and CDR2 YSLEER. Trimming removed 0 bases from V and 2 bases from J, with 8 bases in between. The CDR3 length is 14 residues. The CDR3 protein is CASSQDSGTYEQYF. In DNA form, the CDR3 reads TGCGCCAGCAGCCAAGATAGTGGAACCTACGAGCAGTACTTC.

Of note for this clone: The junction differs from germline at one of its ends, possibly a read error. This chain's CDR3 is CSVEGGPGVLETQYF. The CDR3 DNA is TGCAGCGTCGAAGGGGGGCCAGGGGTTTTGGAGACCCAGTACTTC. The V call is TRBV29-1, the J call TRBJ2-5; D may be TRBD1 or TRBD2 (6 bases each). CDR3 length equals 15 residues. The germline CDR1 and CDR2 sequences are SQVTM and ANQGSEA.

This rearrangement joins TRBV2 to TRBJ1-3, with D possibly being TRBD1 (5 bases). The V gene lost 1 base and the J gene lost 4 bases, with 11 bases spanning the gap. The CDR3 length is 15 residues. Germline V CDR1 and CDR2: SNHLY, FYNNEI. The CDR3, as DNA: TGTGCCAGCAGTGAAGGGGACCGCGCGGGAAACACCATATATTTT. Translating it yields CASSEGDRAGNTIYF.

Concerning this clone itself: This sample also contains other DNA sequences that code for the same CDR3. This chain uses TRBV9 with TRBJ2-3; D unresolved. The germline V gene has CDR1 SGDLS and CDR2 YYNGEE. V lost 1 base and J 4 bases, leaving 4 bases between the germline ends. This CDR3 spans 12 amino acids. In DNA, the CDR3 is TGTGCCAGCAGCGTATCCTCAGATACGCAGTATTTT. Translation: CASSVSSDTQYF.

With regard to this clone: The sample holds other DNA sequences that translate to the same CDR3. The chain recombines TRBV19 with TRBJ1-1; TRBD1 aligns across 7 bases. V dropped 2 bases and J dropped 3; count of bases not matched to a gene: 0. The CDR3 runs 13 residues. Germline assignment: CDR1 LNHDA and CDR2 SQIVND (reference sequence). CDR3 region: CASSIQGDTEAFF. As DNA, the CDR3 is TGTGCCAGTAGTATACAGGGGGACACTGAAGCTTTCTTT.

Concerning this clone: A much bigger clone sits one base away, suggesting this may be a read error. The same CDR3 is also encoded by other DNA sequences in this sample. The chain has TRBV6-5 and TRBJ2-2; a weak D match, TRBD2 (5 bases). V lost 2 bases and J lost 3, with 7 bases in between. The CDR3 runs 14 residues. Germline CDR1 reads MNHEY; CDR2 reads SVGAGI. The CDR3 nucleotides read TGTGCCAGCAGTTACGGGGAGCACACCGGGGAGCTGTTTTTT. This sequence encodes CASSYGEHTGELFF.

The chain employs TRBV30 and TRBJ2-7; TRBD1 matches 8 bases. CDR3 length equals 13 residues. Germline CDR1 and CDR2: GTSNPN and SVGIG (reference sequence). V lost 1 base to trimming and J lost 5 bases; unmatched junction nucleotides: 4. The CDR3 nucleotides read TGTGCCTGGAGTGCATTACAGGGGGACGAGCAGTACTTC. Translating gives CAWSALQGDEQYF.

The CDR3 bases are TGTGCTAGTCAAGCCGGGGGGGCCATAGAGACCCAGTACTTC. Protein sequence: CASQAGGAIETQYF. The J gene is TRBJ2-5, the V gene TRBV12-5, with TRBD2 identical over 8 bases. After removal of 8 bases from V and 4 bases from J, the junction contained 9 bases not matched to a gene. Germline CDR1 and CDR2: LGHNT and FRNRAP. CDR3 length: 14 residues.

CDR3 coding DNA: TGTGCCAGCAGCTCCTCTGAGACGCCATGGACAGCCAATGACTATGGCTACACCTTC. Translated: CASSSSETPWTANDYGYTF. V gene TRBV7-9 combines with J gene TRBJ1-2; TRBD1 is a possible D gene (6 bases). Germline loops: CDR1 SEHNR, CDR2 FQNEAQ (reference sequence). The CDR3 runs to 19 residues. V was pared by 4 bases and J by 3 bases, with 27 bases between.

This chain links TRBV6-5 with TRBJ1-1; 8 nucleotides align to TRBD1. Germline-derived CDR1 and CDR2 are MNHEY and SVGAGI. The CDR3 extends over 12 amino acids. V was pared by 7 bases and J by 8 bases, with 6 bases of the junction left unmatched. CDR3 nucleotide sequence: TGTGCCAGCACCGAGACAGGGGTAGAAGCTTTCTTT. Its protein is CASTETGVEAFF.

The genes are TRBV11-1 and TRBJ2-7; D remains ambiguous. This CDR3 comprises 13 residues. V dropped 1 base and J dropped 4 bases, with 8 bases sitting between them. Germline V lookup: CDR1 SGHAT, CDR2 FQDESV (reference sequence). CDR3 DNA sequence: TGTGCCAGCAGCTTAGGGTCCAAGTACGAGCAGTACTTC. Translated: CASSLGSKYEQYF.

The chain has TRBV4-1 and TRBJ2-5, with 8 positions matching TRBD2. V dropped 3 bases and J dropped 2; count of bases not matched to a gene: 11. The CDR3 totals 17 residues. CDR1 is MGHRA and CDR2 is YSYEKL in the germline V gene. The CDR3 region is CASSHFPGSGEQETQYF. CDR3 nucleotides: TGCGCCAGCAGCCACTTCCCAGGTAGCGGGGAACAAGAGACCCAGTACTTC.

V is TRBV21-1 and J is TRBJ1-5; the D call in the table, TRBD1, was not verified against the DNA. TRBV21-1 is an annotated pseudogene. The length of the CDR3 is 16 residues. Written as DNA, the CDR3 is TGTGCCAGCAGCAAAGTGGGACAGGGAAAGGGTCAGCCCCAGCATTTT. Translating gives CASSKVGQGKGQPQHF.

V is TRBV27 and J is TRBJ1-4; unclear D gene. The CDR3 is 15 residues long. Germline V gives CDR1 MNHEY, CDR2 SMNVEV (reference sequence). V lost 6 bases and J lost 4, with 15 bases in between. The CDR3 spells CASSPQWQHNEKLFF. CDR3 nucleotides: TGTGCCAGCAGCCCACAGTGGCAACATAATGAAAAACTGTTTTTT.

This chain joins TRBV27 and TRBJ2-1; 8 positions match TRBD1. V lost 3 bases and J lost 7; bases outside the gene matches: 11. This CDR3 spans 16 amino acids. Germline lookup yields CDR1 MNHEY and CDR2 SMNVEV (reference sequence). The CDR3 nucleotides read TGTGCCAGCAGTTTTTCGACAGGGGAATCTCCTAATGAGCAGTTCTTC. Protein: CASSFSTGESPNEQFF.

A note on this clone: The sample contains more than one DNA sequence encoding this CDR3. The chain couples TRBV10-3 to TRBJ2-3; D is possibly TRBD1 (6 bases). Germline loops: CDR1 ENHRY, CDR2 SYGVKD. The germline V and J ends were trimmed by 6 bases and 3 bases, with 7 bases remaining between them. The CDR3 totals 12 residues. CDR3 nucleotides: TGTGCCATCAGACAGGGTACAGATACGCAGTATTTT. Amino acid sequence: CAIRQGTDTQYF.

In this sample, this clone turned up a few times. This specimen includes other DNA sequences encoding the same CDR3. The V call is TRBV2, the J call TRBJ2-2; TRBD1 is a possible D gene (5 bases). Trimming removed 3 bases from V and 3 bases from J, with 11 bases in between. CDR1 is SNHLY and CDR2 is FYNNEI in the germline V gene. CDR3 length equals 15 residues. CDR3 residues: CASSEGQGYTGELFF. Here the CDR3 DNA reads TGTGCCAGCAGTGAGGGGCAGGGATACACCGGGGAGCTGTTTTTT.

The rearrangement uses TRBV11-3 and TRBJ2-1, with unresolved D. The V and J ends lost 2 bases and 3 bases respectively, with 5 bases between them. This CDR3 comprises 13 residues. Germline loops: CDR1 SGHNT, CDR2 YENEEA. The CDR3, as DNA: TGTGCCAGCAGCTTATATCGCTACAATGAGCAGTTCTTC. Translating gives CASSLYRYNEQFF.

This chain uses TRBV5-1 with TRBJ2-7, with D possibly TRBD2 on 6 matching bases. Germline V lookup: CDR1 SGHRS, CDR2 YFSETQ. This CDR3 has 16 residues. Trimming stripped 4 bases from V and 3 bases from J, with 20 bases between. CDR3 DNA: TGCGCCAGCAGCGCGGGACCTCCAAGCCCCCTCTACGAGCAGTACTTC. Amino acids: CASSAGPPSPLYEQYF.

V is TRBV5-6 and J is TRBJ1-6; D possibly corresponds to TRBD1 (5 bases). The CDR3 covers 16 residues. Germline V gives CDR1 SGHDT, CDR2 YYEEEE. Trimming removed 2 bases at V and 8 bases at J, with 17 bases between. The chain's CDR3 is CASSFERDGVDSPLHF. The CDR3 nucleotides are TGTGCCAGCAGCTTCGAGAGGGACGGAGTTGATTCACCCCTCCACTTT.

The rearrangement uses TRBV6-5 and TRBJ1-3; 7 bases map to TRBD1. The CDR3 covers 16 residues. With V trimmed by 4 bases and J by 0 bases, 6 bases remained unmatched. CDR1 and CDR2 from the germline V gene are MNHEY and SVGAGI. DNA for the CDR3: TGTGCCAGCAGTTTAGACAGGGTCTACTCTGGAAACACCATATATTTT. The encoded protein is CASSLDRVYSGNTIYF.

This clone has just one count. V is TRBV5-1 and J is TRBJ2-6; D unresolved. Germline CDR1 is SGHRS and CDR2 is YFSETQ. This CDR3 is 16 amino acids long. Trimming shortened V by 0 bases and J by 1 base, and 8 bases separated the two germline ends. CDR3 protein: CASSLETLSGANVLTF. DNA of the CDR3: TGCGCCAGCAGCTTGGAGACACTTTCTGGGGCCAACGTCCTGACTTTC.

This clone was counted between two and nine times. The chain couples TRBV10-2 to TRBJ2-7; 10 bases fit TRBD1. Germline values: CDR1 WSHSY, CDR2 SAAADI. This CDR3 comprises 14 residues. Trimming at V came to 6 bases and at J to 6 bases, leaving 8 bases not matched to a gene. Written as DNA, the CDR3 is TGCGCCAGCAGCGGGACAGGGGAAGGATTCGAGCAGTACTTC. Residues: CASSGTGEGFEQYF.

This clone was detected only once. In DNA, the CDR3 is TGTGCCAGCAGTGCCGTGGGGACAGTGAGCTCCTACGAGCAGTACTTC. This translates into CASSAVGTVSSYEQYF. The J gene is TRBJ2-7, the V gene TRBV2, with TRBD1 matching over 7 bases. V dropped 4 bases and J dropped 0; count of bases not matched to a gene: 9. The CDR3 spans 16 residues. Germline V gene sequence: CDR1 SNHLY, CDR2 FYNNEI.

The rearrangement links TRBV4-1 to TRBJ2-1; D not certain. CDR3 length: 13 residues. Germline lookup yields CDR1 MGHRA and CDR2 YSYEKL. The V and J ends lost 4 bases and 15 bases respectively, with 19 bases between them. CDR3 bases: TGCGCCAGCAGCCCAGACGTTGAGGAAGTAAGGTTCTTC. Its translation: CASSPDVEEVRFF.

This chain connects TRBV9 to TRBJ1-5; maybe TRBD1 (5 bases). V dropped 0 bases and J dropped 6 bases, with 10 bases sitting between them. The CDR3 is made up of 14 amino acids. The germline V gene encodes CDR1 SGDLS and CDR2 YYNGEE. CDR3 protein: CASSVGGEGQPQHF. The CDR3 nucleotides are TGTGCCAGCAGCGTAGGGGGGGAAGGTCAGCCCCAGCATTTT.

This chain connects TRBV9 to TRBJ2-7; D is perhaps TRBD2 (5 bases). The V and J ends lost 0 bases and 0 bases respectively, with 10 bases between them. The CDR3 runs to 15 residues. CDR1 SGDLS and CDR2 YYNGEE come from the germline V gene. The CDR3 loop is CASSVAFGNSYEQYF. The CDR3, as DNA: TGTGCCAGCAGCGTAGCTTTCGGGAACTCCTACGAGCAGTACTTC.